Shown below are 8 T cell receptor beta chains from a single sample sequenced in a study of naive and memory T cell subsets. Study results and caveats: Naive repertoires, especially CD8, held a few larger clonotypes, possibly memory cells re-expressing CD45RA.

Both TRBC1 and TRBC2 were covered by a beta constant-region primer of two equimolar oligonucleotides. Nested alpha and beta constant-region primers with the SP2 primer drove four PCR rounds on ligated cDNA. TCRdb reprocessed the UMI-ligation and nested PCR reads via MiXCR and lists one record per CDR3 protein. Of 120,000 to 150,000 distinct CDR3 sequences in the sample, approximately 21% were seen once. These receptors' targets are unknown. The sequencing sample was made of naive CD8+ T cells from blood. The receptors here all came from a human donor in good health.

This clonotype was seen repeatedly, ten times or more. The chain links TRBV27 to TRBJ2-7; 12 bases are a match to TRBD2. CDR1 and CDR2 from the germline V gene are MNHEY and SMNVEV (reference sequence). This CDR3 comprises 14 residues. V lost 6 bases, J lost 3 bases, and 3 bases stayed unmatched. CDR3 bases: TGTGCCAGCAGAGGGACTAGCGGGCTCTACGAGCAGTACTTC. This sequence encodes CASRGTSGLYEQYF.

This clonotype was seen only a few times. This chain links TRBV28 with TRBJ2-5; 9 bases agree with TRBD1. With 5 bases clipped from V and 0 bases from J, the junction kept 7 bases outside the gene matches. The CDR3 extends over 16 amino acids. Germline V gene lookup returns CDR1 MDHEN and CDR2 SYDVKM. The DNA for the CDR3 is TGTGCCAGCAGTCTTCCGACAGGGGGGCACCAAGAGACCCAGTACTTC. As protein: CASSLPTGGHQETQYF.

This chain joins TRBV27 and TRBJ2-1; D gene unclear. Trimming left V 4 bases short and J 10 bases short, with 11 bases between. The germline CDR1 and CDR2 sequences are MNHEY and SMNVEV (reference sequence). The CDR3 has 12 amino acids. The CDR3 DNA sequence: TGTGCCAGCAGTTCCGGCGAGGTGGAGCAGTTCTTC. Protein: CASSSGEVEQFF.

The chain uses TRBV6-5 and TRBJ1-5, with D possibly TRBD1 on 6 matching bases. The CDR3 totals 18 residues. The V gene's germline CDR1 is MNHEY and CDR2 SVGAGI. The germline V and J ends were trimmed by 2 bases and 1 base, with 18 bases remaining between them. This chain's CDR3 is CASSYRSAGAGSNQPQHF. In DNA form, the CDR3 reads TGTGCCAGCAGTTACCGGTCCGCGGGGGCGGGAAGCAATCAGCCCCAGCATTTT.

V is TRBV7-2 and J is TRBJ2-7; D is perhaps TRBD2 (5 bases). The V end was cut by 2 bases, the J end by 3 bases, with 17 bases between. CDR3 length equals 16 residues. From germline, CDR1 is SGHTA and CDR2 FQGNSA. DNA of the CDR3: TGTGCCAGCAGCTTATTGGGGAGAACAGCGAACTACGAGCAGTACTTC. Residues: CASSLLGRTANYEQYF. The whole variable domain, remainder taken from reference TRBV7-2 and TRBJ2-7, is GAGVSQSPSNKVTEKGKDVELRCDPISGHTALYWYRQSLGQGLEFLIYFQGNSAPDKSGLPSDRFSAERTGGSVSTLTIQRTQQEDSAVYLCASSLLGRTANYEQYFGPGTRLTVT.

The table lists this clonotype with many counts. The V call is TRBV27, the J call TRBJ2-2; D gene uncertain. V was trimmed by 3 bases and J by 1 base, leaving 6 bases between them. The CDR3 consists of 14 residues. Germline CDR1 reads MNHEY; CDR2 reads SMNVEV (reference sequence). The CDR3 loop reads CASSFHLNTGELFF. The DNA for the CDR3 is TGTGCCAGCAGTTTTCACTTGAACACCGGGGAGCTGTTTTTT.

The chain combines TRBV11-2 with TRBJ2-3, with TRBD2 matching over 9 bases. Germline V gene data show CDR1 as SGHAT and CDR2 as FQNNGV. This CDR3 spans 17 amino acids. Trimming cost V 4 bases and J 0 bases; bases outside gene matches: 8. CDR3 sequence: CASSYPTSGYSTDTQYF. The CDR3 bases are TGTGCCAGCAGCTACCCGACTAGCGGTTATAGCACAGATACGCAGTATTTT.

This clonotype was seen repeatedly, ten times or more. J is TRBJ1-6 and V is TRBV4-3; TRBD1 matches 7 bases. This CDR3 is built from 17 residues. V lost 4 bases to trimming and J lost 7 bases; unmatched junction nucleotides: 13. Germline V gene data show CDR1 as LGHNA and CDR2 as YSLEER. The CDR3 loop is CASSRLTGNPSNSPLHF. The CDR3, as DNA: TGCGCCAGCAGCCGATTGACAGGGAACCCTTCAAATTCACCCCTCCACTTT.